A single sample gave rise to the 26 T cell receptor beta chains below, sequenced in a study of cytomegalovirus exposure and HLA in healthy donors (dated by TCRdb to 2017 to 2019). Preparation of the library involved the immunoSEQ multiplex PCR assay. The multiplex PCR relied on a mix of 60 forward primers for TCR Vbeta segments and 13 reverse primers for TCR Jbeta segments. This immuneACCESS table, as held by TCRdb, lists in-frame sequences with V and J called but not all clones. Of the missing ones, under half trace to an unresolved V gene in checked studies; the others have no known cause. The record for this sample contains about 160,000 clones. The ten largest clonotypes hold around 1.4% of the sample. The sample taken for sequencing was PBMCs. Source of these receptors: an older woman in good health and CMV-seronegative.

This chain uses TRBV7-8 with TRBJ2-7; 7 positions match TRBD2. With 0 bases clipped from V and 4 bases from J, the junction kept 6 bases outside the gene matches. CDR3 length: 15 amino acids. From germline, CDR1 is SGHVS and CDR2 FQNEAQ. CDR3 nucleotides: TGTGCCAGCAGCTTAGCGCGGGCGGGAGCGTACGAGCAGTACTTC. This encodes CASSLARAGAYEQYF.

V and J are TRBV30 and TRBJ1-4, with D tentatively TRBD1 (6 bases). Trimming left V 0 bases short and J 7 bases short, with 12 bases between. Germline assignment: CDR1 GTSNPN and CDR2 SVGIG (reference sequence). The CDR3 sequence is 14 residues long. The CDR3 is CAWSVGGAFEKLFF. The CDR3 DNA follows: TGTGCCTGGAGTGTGGGGGGGGCGTTTGAAAAACTGTTTTTT.

V gene TRBV5-6 combines with J gene TRBJ1-2; 7 nucleotides agree with TRBD1. The CDR3 runs 15 residues. Germline assignment: CDR1 SGHDT and CDR2 YYEEEE. Unmatched junction bases numbered 8, after V lost 2 bases and J lost 4 bases. CDR3 sequence: CASSFLQGERYGYTF. CDR3 sequence (DNA): TGTGCCAGCAGCTTTTTGCAGGGGGAACGCTATGGCTACACCTTC.

This chain connects TRBV2 to TRBJ2-5, with TRBD2 as a possible D gene (5 bases). V was cut by 2 bases and J by 5 bases, with 12 bases left in between. CDR3 length: 14 amino acids. Germline loops: CDR1 SNHLY, CDR2 FYNNEI. As DNA, the CDR3 is TGTGCCAGCAGTGAAAGGACTCTTGGGGAGACCCAGTACTTC. It yields the protein CASSERTLGETQYF.

The chain recombines TRBV11-2 with TRBJ1-3; 9 nucleotides align to TRBD1. The CDR3 is 15 amino acids. Per germline, CDR1 SGHAT and CDR2 FQNNGV. Trimming removed 5 bases from V and 0 bases from J; junction bases left unmatched: 2. This chain's CDR3 is CASSAGQGSGNTIYF. The CDR3, as DNA: TGTGCCAGCAGCGCGGGACAGGGCTCTGGAAACACCATATATTTT. Full variable domain (missing parts from reference TRBV11-2 and TRBJ1-3): EAGVAQSPRYKIIEKRQSVAFWCNPISGHATLYWYQQILGQGPKLLIQFQNNGVVDDSQLPKDRFSAERLKGVDSTLKIQPAKLEDSAVYLCASSAGQGSGNTIYFGEGSWLTVV.

The rearrangement uses TRBV5-1 and TRBJ1-2; 8 bases are a match to TRBD1. With 6 bases clipped from V and 3 bases from J, the junction kept 4 bases outside the gene matches. The CDR3 has 13 residues. Germline V lookup: CDR1 SGHRS, CDR2 YFSETQ. The CDR3 sequence: CASTTGQDYGYTF. CDR3 in DNA: TGCGCCAGCACAACGGGACAGGACTATGGCTACACCTTC.

The rearrangement uses TRBV6-1 and TRBJ1-3; D not resolved. The CDR3 is 13 amino acids. The germline V gene has CDR1 MNHNS and CDR2 SASEGT. Trimming stripped 4 bases from V and 4 bases from J, with 8 bases between. The CDR3 sequence is CASSGQVGNTIYF. The CDR3 DNA is TGTGCCAGCAGTGGCCAGGTGGGAAACACCATATATTTT.

V and J are TRBV7-9 and TRBJ1-2; no reliable D call. Deletions cut 4 bases from V and 3 bases from J, with 9 bases between. The germline CDR1 and CDR2 sequences are SEHNR and FQNEAQ (reference sequence). The CDR3 has 13 residues. CDR3 sequence reads: CASSYGEHYGYTF. As DNA, the CDR3 is TGTGCCAGCAGCTACGGGGAGCACTATGGCTACACCTTC.

This sequence joins TRBV25-1 and TRBJ1-5, with TRBD1 matching over 9 bases. Germline V gives CDR1 MGHDK, CDR2 SYGVNS. V lost 6 bases to trimming and J lost 9 bases; unmatched junction nucleotides: 9. The CDR3 runs to 14 residues. CDR3 DNA sequence: TGTGCCAGCAGCCCACCGGACAGGGGATGGCCCCAGCATTTT. Its translation: CASSPPDRGWPQHF.

The chain has TRBV6-1 and TRBJ1-2; TRBD1 matches at 9 bases. Losses at the gene ends were 5 bases for V and 7 bases for J; bases not matched to a gene: 11. Germline V gene data show CDR1 as MNHNS and CDR2 as SASEGT. This CDR3 region has 15 residues. CDR3 nucleotides: TGTGCCAGCAGTCTCGGGGACAGGGTCAAAAGTGGCTACACCTTC. This gives the protein CASSLGDRVKSGYTF.

The J gene is TRBJ1-5, the V gene TRBV15; D perhaps matches TRBD1 (6 bases). Germline V CDR1 and CDR2: LNHNV, YYDKDF (reference sequence). This CDR3 comprises 16 residues. V was shortened by 5 bases and J by 1 base, with 15 bases between the two germline ends. The CDR3 reads CATSPRGGESNQPQHF. The CDR3 DNA reads as TGTGCCACCAGCCCGAGGGGGGGGGAGAGCAATCAGCCCCAGCATTTT.

This chain uses TRBV9 with TRBJ2-7; TRBD1 is a possible D gene (6 bases). The CDR3 loop spans 13 amino acids. V lost 0 bases and J lost 5, with 9 bases in between. CDR1 SGDLS and CDR2 YYNGEE come from the germline V gene. In DNA form, the CDR3 reads TGTGCCAGCAGCGTAGACAGGGCGAACGAGCAGTACTTC. Amino acid sequence: CASSVDRANEQYF.

This chain uses TRBV5-4 with TRBJ1-1; D gene unclear. The germline V gene has CDR1 SGHNT and CDR2 YYREEE (reference sequence). CDR3 length: 13 amino acids. V was clipped by 4 bases and J by 4 bases, with 11 bases between them. The CDR3 nucleotides read TGTGCCAGCAGCCCCCCGCTGAGCACTGAAGCTTTCTTT. Amino acids: CASSPPLSTEAFF. Filled out from reference TRBV5-4 and TRBJ1-1, the complete variable domain reads ETGVTQSPTHLIKTRGQQVTLRCSSQSGHNTVSWYQQALGQGPQFIFQYYREEENGRGNFPPRFSGLQFPNYSSELNVNALELDDSALYLCASSPPLSTEAFFGQGTRLTVV.

The gene calls are TRBV4-1 and TRBJ1-4, with D possibly matching TRBD1 (6 bases). Germline CDR1 MGHRA, CDR2 YSYEKL. V lost 3 bases and J 5 bases, leaving 19 bases between the germline ends. The CDR3 covers 17 residues. The CDR3, as DNA: TGCGCCAGCAGCCACGGCCCTACTCGGGGGGCAAATGAAAAACTGTTTTTT. Its translation is CASSHGPTRGANEKLFF.

The chain recombines TRBV15 with TRBJ2-3, with 9 nucleotides matching TRBD1. Germline lookup yields CDR1 LNHNV and CDR2 YYDKDF (reference sequence). This CDR3 region has 15 residues. With V trimmed by 5 bases and J by 2 bases, 5 bases remained unmatched. In DNA form, the CDR3 reads TGTGCCACCAGCCGAGGGACAGGGACCACAGATACGCAGTATTTT. Translated: CATSRGTGTTDTQYF.

The chain combines TRBV30 with TRBJ1-2; the D gene is possibly TRBD1 (5 bases). The CDR3 is 11 amino acids. Germline CDR1 GTSNPN, CDR2 SVGIG (reference sequence). The germline V and J ends were trimmed by 2 bases and 8 bases, with 9 bases remaining between them. CDR3 DNA: TGTGCCTGGAGTCTCGGGGGGGGCTACACCTTC. Protein: CAWSLGGGYTF.

The gene calls are TRBV5-4 and TRBJ2-5; D is possibly TRBD2 (5 bases). The CDR3 spans 14 residues. Trimming took 3 bases from V and 4 from J, leaving 13 bases between them. The germline V gene encodes CDR1 SGHNT and CDR2 YYREEE (reference sequence). CDR3 residues: CASSSRRIGETQYF. The CDR3 DNA reads TGTGCCAGCAGCTCTAGGAGGATAGGAGAGACCCAGTACTTC.

The chain joins TRBV7-3 to TRBJ2-3; tentatively, D is TRBD2 (5 bases). Germline V lookup: CDR1 SGHTA, CDR2 FQGTGA. The CDR3 totals 16 residues. Trimming took 4 bases from V and 5 from J, leaving 19 bases between them. CDR3 in amino acids: CASSSGNGLGGDTQYF. DNA for the CDR3: TGTGCCAGCAGCTCGGGTAACGGACTCGGAGGAGATACGCAGTATTTT.

Here the CDR3 DNA reads TGCGCCAGCAGCCAAGAGGGGCGAGGCTATGGCTACACCTTC. Encoded protein: CASSQEGRGYGYTF. V gene TRBV4-1 combines with J gene TRBJ1-2; D possibly corresponds to TRBD1 (5 bases). The ends were cut back, 0 bases at V and 4 bases at J, with 9 bases in the middle. The CDR3 totals 14 residues. Per the germline V gene, CDR1 is MGHRA and CDR2 is YSYEKL.

This chain joins TRBV27 and TRBJ1-2; tentatively, D is TRBD1 (5 bases). Trimming pared 0 bases from V and 4 bases from J, leaving 12 bases between. Looked up from germline, CDR1 is MNHEY and CDR2 is SMNVEV (reference sequence). The CDR3 is 15 residues long. The DNA of the CDR3 is TGTGCCAGCAGTTTATCCCCCGACAGAGGCTATGGCTACACCTTC. Its translation is CASSLSPDRGYGYTF.

The genes are TRBV4-2 and TRBJ1-1, with D tentatively TRBD1 (6 bases). Germline-derived CDR1 and CDR2 are LGHNA and YNFKEQ. CDR3 length: 15 residues. Deletions cut 4 bases from V and 1 base from J, with 13 bases between. The CDR3 spells CASSRNDRPNTEAFF. CDR3 DNA sequence: TGTGCCAGCAGCCGCAACGACAGGCCGAACACTGAAGCTTTCTTT.

This chain joins TRBV13 and TRBJ2-3; D gene unclear. Germline CDR1 reads PRHDT; CDR2 reads FYEKMQ (reference sequence). The CDR3 length is 16 residues. Trimming removed 1 base from V and 0 bases from J, with 11 bases in between. The CDR3 nucleotides read TGTGCCAGCAGCTTAGAGCTAAGAGCTAGCACAGATACGCAGTATTTT. Amino acids: CASSLELRASTDTQYF.

The chain joins TRBV4-3 to TRBJ2-7; D unresolved. This CDR3 has 14 amino acids. Trimming left V 2 bases short and J 1 base short, with 9 bases between. Germline V gene sequence: CDR1 LGHNA, CDR2 YSLEER. As DNA, the CDR3 is TGCGCCAGCAGCCAAAACAGTGATTCCTACGAGCAGTACTTC. It encodes CASSQNSDSYEQYF.

The chain couples TRBV7-7 to TRBJ1-3; no firm D call. The CDR3 spans 15 residues. Germline assignment: CDR1 SSHAT and CDR2 FNYEAQ (reference sequence). Trimming removed 5 bases at V and 0 bases at J, with 11 bases between. The CDR3 sequence: CASSISGNSGNTIYF. The CDR3 DNA sequence: TGTGCCAGCAGCATATCCGGGAACTCTGGAAACACCATATATTTT.

The rearrangement uses TRBV29-1 and TRBJ1-1, with 10 bases that match TRBD1. Germline CDR1 and CDR2: SQVTM and ANQGSEA. The CDR3 runs 12 residues. V gave up 6 bases and J gave up 7 bases; unmatched junction bases: 5. The CDR3 is CSVGDRGLEAFF. CDR3 coding DNA: TGCAGCGTAGGGGACAGGGGACTTGAAGCTTTCTTT.

V usage is TRBV5-6 and J usage is TRBJ2-5; a possible D gene is TRBD2 (7 bases). CDR1 is SGHDT and CDR2 is YYEEEE in the germline V gene. V gave up 4 bases and J gave up 5 bases, with 15 bases separating them. The CDR3 covers 14 residues. The CDR3 bases are TGTGCCAGCAGCCCCACCGGGGGGCGGGAGACCCAGTACTTC. This sequence encodes CASSPTGGRETQYF.